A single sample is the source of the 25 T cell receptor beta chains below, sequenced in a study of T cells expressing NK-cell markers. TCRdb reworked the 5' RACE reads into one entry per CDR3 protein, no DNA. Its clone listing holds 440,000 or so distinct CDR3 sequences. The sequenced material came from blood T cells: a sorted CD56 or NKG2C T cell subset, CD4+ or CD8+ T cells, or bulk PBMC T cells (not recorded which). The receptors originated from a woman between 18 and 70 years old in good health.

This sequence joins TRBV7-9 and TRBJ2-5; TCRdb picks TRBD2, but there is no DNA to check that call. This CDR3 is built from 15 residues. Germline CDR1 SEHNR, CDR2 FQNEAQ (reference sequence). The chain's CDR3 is CASSPKRGAQETQYF. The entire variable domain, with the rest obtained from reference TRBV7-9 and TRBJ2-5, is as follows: DTGVSQNPRHKITKRGQNVTFRCDPISEHNRLYWYRQTLGQGPEFLTYFQNEAQLEKSRLLSDRFSAERPKGSFSTLEIQRTEQGDSAMYLCASSPKRGAQETQYFGPGTRLLVL.

The CDR3 protein is CASARQGDTQAQYF. The chain combines TRBV6-2 or TRBV6-3 with TRBJ2-5; TCRdb names TRBD1, which stays unverified in the absence of DNA. There are 14 residues in the CDR3. CDR1 and CDR2 from the germline V gene are MNHEY and SVGEGT.

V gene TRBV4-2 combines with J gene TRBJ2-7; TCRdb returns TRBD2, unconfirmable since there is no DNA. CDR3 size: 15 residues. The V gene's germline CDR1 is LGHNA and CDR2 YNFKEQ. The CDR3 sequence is CASSQTSGRSYEQYF.

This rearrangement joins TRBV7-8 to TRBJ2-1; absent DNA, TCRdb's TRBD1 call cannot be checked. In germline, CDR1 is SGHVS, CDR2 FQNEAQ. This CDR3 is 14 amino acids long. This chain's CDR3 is CASSKRDNYNEQFF.

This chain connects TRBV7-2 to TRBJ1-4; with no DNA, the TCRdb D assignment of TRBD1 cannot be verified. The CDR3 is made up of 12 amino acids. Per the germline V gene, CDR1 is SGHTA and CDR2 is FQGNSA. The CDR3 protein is CASSFRGEKLFF.

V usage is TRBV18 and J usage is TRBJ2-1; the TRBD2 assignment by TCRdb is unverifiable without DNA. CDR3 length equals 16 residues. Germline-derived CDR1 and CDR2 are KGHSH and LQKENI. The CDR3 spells CASSPKGLAKNNEQFF.

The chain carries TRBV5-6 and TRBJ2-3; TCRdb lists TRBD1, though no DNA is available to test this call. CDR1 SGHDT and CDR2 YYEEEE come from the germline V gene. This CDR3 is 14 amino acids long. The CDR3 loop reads CASSLGRGSDTQYF. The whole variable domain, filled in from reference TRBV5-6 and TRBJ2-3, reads DAGVTQSPTHLIKTRGQQVTLRCSPKSGHDTVSWYQQALGQGPQFIFQYYEEEERQRGNFPDRFSGHQFPNYSSELNVNALLLGDSALYLCASSLGRGSDTQYFGPGTRLTVL.

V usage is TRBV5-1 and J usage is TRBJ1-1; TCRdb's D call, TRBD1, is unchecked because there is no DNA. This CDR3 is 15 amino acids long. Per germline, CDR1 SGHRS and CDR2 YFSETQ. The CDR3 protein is CASSSSPGRDTEAFF.

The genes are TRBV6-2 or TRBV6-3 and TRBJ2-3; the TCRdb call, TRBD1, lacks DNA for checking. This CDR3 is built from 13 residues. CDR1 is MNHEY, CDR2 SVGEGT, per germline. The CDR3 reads CASSSGTTDTQYF.

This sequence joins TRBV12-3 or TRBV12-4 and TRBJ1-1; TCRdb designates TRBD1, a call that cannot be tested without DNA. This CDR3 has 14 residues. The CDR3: CASSQPGHNTEAFF.

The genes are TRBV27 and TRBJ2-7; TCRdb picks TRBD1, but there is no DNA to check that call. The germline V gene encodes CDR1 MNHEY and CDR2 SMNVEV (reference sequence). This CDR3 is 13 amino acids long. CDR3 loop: CASSYTGLYEQYF.

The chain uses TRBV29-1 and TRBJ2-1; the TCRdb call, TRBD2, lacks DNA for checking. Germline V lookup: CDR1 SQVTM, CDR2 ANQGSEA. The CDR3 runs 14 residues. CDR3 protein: CSVAGGRAYNEQFF.

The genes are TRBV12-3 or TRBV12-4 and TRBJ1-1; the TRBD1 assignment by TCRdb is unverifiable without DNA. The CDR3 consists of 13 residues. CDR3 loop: CASRDSGTGRAFF.

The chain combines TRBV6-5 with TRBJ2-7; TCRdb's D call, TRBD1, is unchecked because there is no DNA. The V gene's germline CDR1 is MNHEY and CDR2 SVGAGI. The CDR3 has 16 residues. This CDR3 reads CASSYETGFLPYEQYF.

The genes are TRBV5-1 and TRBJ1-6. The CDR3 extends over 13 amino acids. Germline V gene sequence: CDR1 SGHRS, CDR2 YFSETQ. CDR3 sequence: CASSVGQDSPLHF.

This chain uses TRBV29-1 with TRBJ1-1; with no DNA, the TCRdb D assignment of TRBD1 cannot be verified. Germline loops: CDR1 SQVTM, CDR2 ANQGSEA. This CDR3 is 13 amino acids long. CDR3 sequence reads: CSVVLGSSPKTFF.

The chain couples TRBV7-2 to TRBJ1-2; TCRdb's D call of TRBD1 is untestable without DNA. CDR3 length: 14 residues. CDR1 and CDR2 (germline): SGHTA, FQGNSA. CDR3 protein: CASSFAGQGIPYTF.

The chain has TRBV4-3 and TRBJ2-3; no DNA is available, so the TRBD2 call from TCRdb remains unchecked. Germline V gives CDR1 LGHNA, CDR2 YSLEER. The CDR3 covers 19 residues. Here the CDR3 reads CASSQGFSSTSGKTDTQYF.

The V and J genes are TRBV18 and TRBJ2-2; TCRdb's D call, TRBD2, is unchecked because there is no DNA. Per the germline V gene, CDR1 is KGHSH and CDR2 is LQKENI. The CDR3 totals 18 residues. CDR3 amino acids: CASSPQKGLGLQTGELFF.

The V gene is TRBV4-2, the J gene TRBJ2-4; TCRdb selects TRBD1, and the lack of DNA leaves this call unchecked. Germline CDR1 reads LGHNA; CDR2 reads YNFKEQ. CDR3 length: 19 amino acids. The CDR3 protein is CASSPTPWTGGATKNIQYF.

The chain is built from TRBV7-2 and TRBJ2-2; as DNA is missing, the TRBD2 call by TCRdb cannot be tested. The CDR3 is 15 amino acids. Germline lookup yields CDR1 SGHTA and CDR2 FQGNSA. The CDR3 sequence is CASSSGHTPTGELFF. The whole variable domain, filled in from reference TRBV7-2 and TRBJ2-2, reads GAGVSQSPSNKVTEKGKDVELRCDPISGHTALYWYRQSLGQGLEFLIYFQGNSAPDKSGLPSDRFSAERTGGSVSTLTIQRTQQEDSAVYLCASSSGHTPTGELFFGEGSRLTVL.

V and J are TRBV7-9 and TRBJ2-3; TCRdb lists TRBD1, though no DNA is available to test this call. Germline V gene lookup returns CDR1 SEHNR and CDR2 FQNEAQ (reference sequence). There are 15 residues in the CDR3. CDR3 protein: CASSLRSEAGGTQYF.

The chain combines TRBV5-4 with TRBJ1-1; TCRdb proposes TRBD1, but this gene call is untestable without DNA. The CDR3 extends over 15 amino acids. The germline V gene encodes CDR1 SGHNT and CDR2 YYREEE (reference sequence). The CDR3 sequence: CASSPQTTGNTEAFF.

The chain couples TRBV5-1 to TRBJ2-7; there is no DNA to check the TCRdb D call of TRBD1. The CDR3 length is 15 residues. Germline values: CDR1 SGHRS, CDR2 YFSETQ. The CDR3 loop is CASSQGWTVPYEQYF.

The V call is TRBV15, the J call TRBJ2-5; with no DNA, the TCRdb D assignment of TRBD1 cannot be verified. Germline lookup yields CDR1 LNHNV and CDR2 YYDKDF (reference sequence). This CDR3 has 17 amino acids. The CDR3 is CATSNAGTGTFQETQYF. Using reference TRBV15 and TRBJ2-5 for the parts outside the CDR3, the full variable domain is DAMVIQNPRYQVTQFGKPVTLSCSQTLNHNVMYWYQQKSSQAPKLLFHYYDKDFNNEADTPDNFQSRRPNTSFCFLDIRSPGLGDTAMYLCATSNAGTGTFQETQYFGPGTRLLVL.